A selection of T cell receptor beta chains follows, all from one sample in a study of blood T cell repertoires in COVID-19. The protocol was immunoSEQ multiplex PCR, while the TCRdb copy is restricted to in-frame clones and leaves out a portion. The sample holds tens of thousands of clones, approximately 80% seen once. Input material: peripheral blood. Receptor source: an older woman with acute or convalescent COVID-19. Both conserved end residues are part of each CDR3. The D gene is left open where the match is weak. Clone size appears in some rows only: once, few, many, or a class for an expanded clone.

J gene | clone size | V gene | D gene | CDR3 DNA | CDR3 protein
TRBJ1-2 | - | TRBV19 | TRBD1 | TGTGCCAGTAGTCTAGGGACAGGGAAGAACTATGGCTACACCTTC | CASSLGTGKNYGYTF
TRBJ1-5 | - | TRBV2 | - | TGTGCCAGCAGTGGGGCGGGGGGCGGCAATCAGCCCCAGCATTTT | CASSGAGGGNQPQHF
TRBJ1-6 | - | TRBV10-3 | - | TGTGCCATCAGCACAGGGATCTCCTATAATTCACCCCTCCACTTT | CAISTGISYNSPLHF
TRBJ1-6 | - | TRBV29-1 | TRBD1 | TGCAGCGTTGGGGACAGGGAGGGATCACCCCTCCACTTT | CSVGDREGSPLHF
TRBJ2-1 | - | TRBV5-6 | TRBD2 | TGTGCCAGCAGCGGGGGAGGGACTGAGCAGTTCTTC | CASSGGGTEQFF
TRBJ2-1 | - | TRBV19 | - | TGTGCCAGTAGCCCCCGGGGGGCTGTAATCGATGAGCAGTTCTTC | CASSPRGAVIDEQFF
TRBJ1-5 | - | TRBV2 | - | TGTGCCAGCGGGGGCGGTTTTGACAATCAGCCCCAGCATTTT | CASGGGFDNQPQHF
TRBJ1-4 | few | TRBV5-4 | - | TGTGCCAGCAGTTATACAGGGCCTAATGAAAAACTGTTTTTT | CASSYTGPNEKLFF
TRBJ2-3 | - | TRBV5-6 | - | TGTGCCAGCAGCTTGGCCCCGGGATACACAGATACGCAGTATTTT | CASSLAPGYTDTQYF
TRBJ2-7 | - | TRBV19 | TRBD1 | TGTGCCAGTAGTCCAATGGGGACAGGTTTTGGGAACGAGCAGTACTTC | CASSPMGTGFGNEQYF
TRBJ2-7 | few | TRBV1 | - | TGCACCAGCAGCCGACCGGGACTAGCGGCTTACGAGCAGTACTTC | CTSSRPGLAAYEQYF
TRBJ1-1 | - | TRBV6-1 | - | TGTGCCAGCAGTGCCTATACGACCCAACTCGGGACTGAAGCTTTCTTT | CASSAYTTQLGTEAFF
TRBJ1-1 | - | TRBV18 | - | TGTGCCAGCTCAGAGGTGAACACTGAAGCTTTCTTT | CASSEVNTEAFF
TRBJ1-1 | - | TRBV27 | - | TGTGCCAGCAGTTCCATACAGGGATCGAACACTGAAGCTTTCTTT | CASSSIQGSNTEAFF
TRBJ2-5 | - | TRBV2 | - | TGTGCCAGCAGGCGGGACGCAGAGACCCAGTACTTC | CASRRDAETQYF
TRBJ1-2 | - | TRBV13 | - | TGTGCCAGCAGCTTAGGGTACAGGGATAGTGTCTATGGCTACACCTTC | CASSLGYRDSVYGYTF
TRBJ1-2 | medium-sized | TRBV24-1 | - | TGTGCCACCAGTGATTCTAGAATCTGGATAGGGCGGGACTATGGCTACACCTTC | CATSDSRIWIGRDYGYTF
TRBJ1-1 | once | TRBV19 | - | TGTGCCAGTAGTAATCCAGGGCTAAACACTGAAGCTTTCTTT | CASSNPGLNTEAFF
TRBJ1-2 | - | TRBV12-3/TRBV12-4 | - | TGTGCCAGCAGTTTCAATGTTAACTATGGCTACACCTTC | CASSFNVNYGYTF
TRBJ1-5 | - | TRBV6-2/TRBV6-3 | TRBD1 | TGTGCCAGCAGTTACGACCCAGGGGGCATGGGCAATCAGCCCCAGCATTTT | CASSYDPGGMGNQPQHF
TRBJ2-5 | - | TRBV7-3 | TRBD1 | TGTGCCAGCAGCTCGACACAGGGGGCCCAAGAGACCCAGTACTTC | CASSSTQGAQETQYF
TRBJ1-6 | - | TRBV10-2 | TRBD1 | TGCGCCAGCAGGGACAGGGTTGATTCACCCCTCCACTTT | CASRDRVDSPLHF
TRBJ1-2 | few | TRBV12-3/TRBV12-4 | TRBD1 | TGTGCCAGCAGTCCCACAGGGGCCTATGGCTACACCTTC | CASSPTGAYGYTF
TRBJ2-5 | - | TRBV28 | TRBD1 | TGTGCCAGCACGGCCCAGGGGGAGCAGACCCAGTACTTC | CASTAQGEQTQYF
TRBJ2-3 | - | TRBV5-1 | - | TGCGCCAGCAGCTTGGGGGGCGCGGTGTCAGATACGCAGTATTTT | CASSLGGAVSDTQYF
TRBJ2-3 | - | TRBV5-4 | - | TGTGCCAGCGCGCCCCGCAGACCCCAGGACTTCGCCCTACCCACAGATACGCAGTATTTT | CASAPRRPQDFALPTDTQYF
TRBJ2-3 | few | TRBV7-3 | TRBD1 | TGTGCCAGCAGGGGGACAGGGGCCGATACGCAGTATTTT | CASRGTGADTQYF
TRBJ2-3 | - | TRBV4-1 | - | TGCGCCAGCAGCCAAGAGGGCGGGGGCACAGATACGCAGTATTTT | CASSQEGGGTDTQYF
TRBJ1-5 | - | TRBV9 | - | TGTGCCAGCAGCGTAGGAGGGGGGGCAGGTCAGCCCCAGCATTTT | CASSVGGGAGQPQHF
TRBJ2-7 | few | TRBV6-5 | TRBD1 | TGTGCCAGCAGAACCGGGACAGGGCAGAAGGAGTACTTC | CASRTGTGQKEYF
TRBJ2-3 | - | TRBV9 | TRBD2 | TGTGCCAGCAGCGCGAGCGGGGAAAGCACAGATACGCAGTATTTT | CASSASGESTDTQYF
TRBJ2-3 | once | TRBV30 | - | TGTGCCTGGAGTGTCGAGGGTCAGTCGCAGTATTTT | CAWSVEGQSQYF
TRBJ1-5 | - | TRBV2 | TRBD1 | TGTGCCAGCAGCGGACAGGGTGCTCAGCCCCAGCATTTT | CASSGQGAQPQHF
TRBJ2-3 | - | TRBV27 | - | TGTGCCAGCAGTCCCCACCCCGCGTCGGGGGCAGATACGCAGTATTTT | CASSPHPASGADTQYF
TRBJ1-1 | few | TRBV12-3/TRBV12-4 | - | TGTGCCAGCAGTTTATCAGGGGCGGCTTTCTTT | CASSLSGAAFF
TRBJ1-2 | few | TRBV18 | - | TGTGCCAGCTCACCACCCGCCAGGGTAGATGGCTACACCTTC | CASSPPARVDGYTF
TRBJ1-4 | - | TRBV6-1 | TRBD1 | TGTGCCAGCAGGCGGGACAGCTCAACTAATGAAAAACTGTTTTTT | CASRRDSSTNEKLFF
TRBJ1-3 | few | TRBV5-8 | - | TGTGCCAGCAGACCCCCTACTGGAAACACCATATATTTT | CASRPPTGNTIYF
TRBJ2-1 | few | TRBV11-3 | TRBD1 | TGTGCCAGCAGCTTAGAGGGACAGGGGGTATCAAATGAGCAGTTCTTC | CASSLEGQGVSNEQFF
TRBJ1-6 | - | TRBV15 | TRBD1 | TGTGCCACCAGCATGACAGGGAGTAATTCACCCCTCCACTTT | CATSMTGSNSPLHF
TRBJ1-1 | - | TRBV7-2 | - | TGTGCCAGCAGTCCAGGATGGAACACTGAAGCTTTCTTT | CASSPGWNTEAFF
TRBJ2-3 | - | TRBV11-3 | TRBD1 | TGTGCCACCAAACCGGACAGGGCAACAGATACGCAGTATTTT | CATKPDRATDTQYF
TRBJ1-2 | few | TRBV5-1 | TRBD1 | TGCGCCAGCAGTCATGGTGGACAGGGGGCAGGGGGCTATGGCTACACCTTC | CASSHGGQGAGGYGYTF
TRBJ1-6 | - | TRBV12-3/TRBV12-4 | TRBD1 | TGTGCCAGCGCTCAGGGGGCGGGTTTACCCCTCCACTTT | CASAQGAGLPLHF
TRBJ2-5 | - | TRBV9 | - | TGTGCCAGCAGCGTAGGTGTTGCAGGGCCGTGGGGGACCCAGTACTTC | CASSVGVAGPWGTQYF
TRBJ2-3 | once | TRBV19 | - | TGTGCCAGTAGTTTTGGGTCTTCCTCCAGGGATACGCAGTATTTT | CASSFGSSSRDTQYF
TRBJ2-3 | - | TRBV9 | TRBD2 | TGTGCCAGCAGCGATGCCGGGACTAGTATTTCAGATACGCAGTATTTT | CASSDAGTSISDTQYF
TRBJ2-1 | - | TRBV3-1/TRBV3-2 | - | TGTGCCAGCAGCCAAGACGCGGTCTCCTACAATGAGCAGTTCTTC | CASSQDAVSYNEQFF
TRBJ2-5 | few | TRBV7-3 | - | TGTGCCAGCAGCTTACGTGCGGGTGCGCAAGAGACCCAGTACTTC | CASSLRAGAQETQYF
TRBJ2-1 | - | TRBV5-1 | TRBD1 | TGCGCCAGCAGCTTGGGAGGGGGCGCCTACAATGAGCAGTTCTTC | CASSLGGGAYNEQFF
TRBJ1-1 | few | TRBV28 | TRBD1 | TGTGCCAGCAGACCGGGACAGAGGAACACTGAAGCTTTCTTT | CASRPGQRNTEAFF